This T cell receptor beta chain is from a study of HIV-infected patients and healthy controls. Study-level results: The authors saw processing only sixteen HIV-infected individuals as a major limitation on generality. When repertoires were size-matched, rare events in HIV-infected data became overweighted. Untreated HIV+ repertoires had roughly threefold fewer distinct CDR3s and lower Shannon diversity than healthy controls.

Reverse transcription used 450 to 500 ng RNA and constant-region primers for alpha and beta. Each of the alpha and beta chains got its own library through chain-specific third strand synthesis with indices. The cDNA received a 5' RACE adapter containing a random hexamer plus an SP2 sequencing primer site. Each CDR3 protein gets one entry after TCRdb re-called the 5' RACE reads with MiXCR. This table holds about 11,000 distinct CDR3 sequences, approximately 4.9% found once. This CDR3 has 14 amino acids. CDR1 and CDR2 (germline): MNHEY, SVGEGT. V was pared by 5 bases and J by 0 bases, with 8 bases between. All unsorted peripheral T cells were captured because whole blood was used without fractionation. In the case of this clonotype: The target antigen is unknown.

This TCR was recovered from an adult in good health. The chain employs TRBV6-2 or TRBV6-3 and TRBJ1-5; D not certain. The specimen was blood. The DNA of the CDR3 is TGTGCCAGCAGTAGTGGCTATAGCAATCAGCCCCAGCATTTT. Translating gives CASSSGYSNQPQHF.